Described below is a single T cell receptor beta chain sequence and its context. The data are from a study of T cell changes during pregnancy in multiple sclerosis. The CDR3 contains 14 residues. Trimming removed 4 bases from V and 1 base from J; junction bases left unmatched: 6. Germline V gives CDR1 GTSNPN, CDR2 SVGIG (reference sequence). Assay used: immunoSEQ multiplex PCR; TCRdb lists only in-frame clones, some missing. The table includes tens of thousands of clones, approximately 92% detected once. J is TRBJ1-1 and V is TRBV30; 7 nucleotides line up with TRBD1. The sequenced sample was CD4+ T cells from peripheral blood mononuclear cells, obtained in the third trimester of pregnancy. The receptor comes from a female donor with multiple sclerosis, enrolled in a pregnancy study. CDR3 in amino acids: CAWTGQVRNTEAFF. CDR3 sequence (DNA): TGTGCCTGGACAGGACAGGTCCGGAACACTGAAGCTTTCTTT.